This T cell receptor beta chain was sequenced during a study of blood T cell repertoires in COVID-19. Here immunoSEQ multiplex PCR was the method, and the copy in TCRdb shows in-frame clones only, minus some. This table has about 99,000 clones, approximately 79% appearing once. About this clone: The junction shows a germline mismatch at one end, possibly a read error.

Germline values: CDR1 SGHRS, CDR2 YFSETQ. The CDR3 extends over 14 amino acids. This clonotype was obtained from a woman aged 80 or over with active or convalescent COVID-19. Sequenced sample: peripheral blood. The chain joins TRBV5-1 to TRBJ1-5; a weak D match, TRBD1 (6 bases). The CDR3 is CASSPQGLDQPQHF. In nucleotides, the CDR3 is TGTGCCAGCAGCCCACAGGGATTAGATCAGCCCCAGCATTTT.